Shown below are 18 T cell receptor beta chains from a single sample sequenced in a study of metastatic and nonmetastatic thyroid tumors. TCRdb re-called the PCR reads through MiXCR. The sample has some 93,000 clones, 12% seen once. Not a single patient had been given any form of treatment at any point before undergoing thyroid surgery. The sequenced material came from blood. Source of these receptors: a female donor with papillary thyroid cancer or a benign thyroid nodule (not recorded which). Some clones in this sample may be carry-over from other donors' samples.

About this clone itself: This may be a read error: a much more frequent sequence differs by one nucleotide. The genes are TRBV7-8 and TRBJ2-7; D uncertain. Trimming pared 6 bases from V and 0 bases from J, leaving 15 bases between. Germline-derived CDR1 and CDR2 are SGHVS and FQNEAQ. The CDR3 loop spans 15 amino acids. For the CDR3, the DNA is TGTGCCAGCAGTTCCCTTGGCGGCCACTCCTACGAGCAGTACTTC. Its protein product is CASSSLGGHSYEQYF. The entire variable domain, with the rest obtained from reference TRBV7-8 and TRBJ2-7, is as follows: GAGVSQSPRYKVAKRGQDVALRCDPISGHVSLFWYQQALGQGPEFLTYFQNEAQLDKSGLPSDRFFAERPEGSVSTLKIQRTQQEDSAVYLCASSSLGGHSYEQYFGPGTRLTVT.

On this clone itself: A read error may account for a junction end that differs from germline. The chain links TRBV7-2 to TRBJ1-1; possibly TRBD1 for D (6 bases). The CDR3 runs 15 residues. Germline V gene data show CDR1 as SGHTA and CDR2 as FQGNSA. CDR3 sequence: CASSLLGTSSSEAFF. CDR3 sequence (DNA): TGTGCCAGCAGCTTACTCGGGACATCCTCCTCTGAAGCCTTCTTT.

This clone was recorded many times. In the same sample, other DNA sequences code for this CDR3. The gene calls are TRBV7-2 and TRBJ2-5; TRBD2 matches 7 bases. The V and J ends lost 5 bases and 5 bases, in that order; junction bases with no gene match: 14. Germline assignment: CDR1 SGHTA and CDR2 FQGNSA. The CDR3 is 16 residues long. The CDR3: CASSTVSGVRGETQYF. DNA for the CDR3: TGTGCCAGCAGCACAGTGAGCGGGGTCAGAGGCGAGACCCAGTACTTC.

This clone was recorded many times. This chain connects TRBV30 to TRBJ2-3; D ambiguous. The germline V and J ends were trimmed by 2 bases and 2 bases, with 14 bases remaining between them. Germline CDR1 is GTSNPN and CDR2 is SVGIG (reference sequence). The CDR3 runs 15 residues. The DNA of the CDR3 is TGTGCCTGGAGTTCTCTTAGCCGCTACACAGATACGCAGTATTTT. It encodes CAWSSLSRYTDTQYF.

This clone was picked up a small number of times. This may be a read error, as it is one base from a much larger clone. V and J are TRBV5-1 and TRBJ2-2; no reliable D call. Germline loops: CDR1 SGHRS, CDR2 YFSETQ. The CDR3 runs 13 residues. The V end lost 7 bases, the J end lost 6 bases, and 13 bases lay between the germline ends. CDR3 in amino acids: CASSPVPAGELFF. The CDR3 DNA follows: TGCGCCAGCTCCCCGGTCCCCGCCGGGGAGCTGTTTTTT.

This clone was observed at least ten times. The same CDR3 arises from other DNA sequences in this sample as well. V is TRBV3-1 and J is TRBJ2-2; D remains ambiguous. This CDR3 spans 14 amino acids. V lost 3 bases and J lost 1, with 6 bases in between. The germline gives CDR1 LGHDT, CDR2 YNNKEL (reference sequence). CDR3 amino acids: CASSHSVNTGELFF. The CDR3 DNA reads TGTGCCAGCAGCCATTCAGTGAACACCGGGGAGCTGTTTTTT.

In the case of this clone: Since a much larger clone is just one base distant, this may be a read error. Other DNA sequences in this specimen translate into the identical CDR3. J is TRBJ2-2 and V is TRBV9, with 8 bases aligning to TRBD1. The CDR3 consists of 22 residues. Germline assignment: CDR1 SGDLS and CDR2 YYNGEE. V was pared by 2 bases and J by 4 bases, with 25 bases of the junction left unmatched. The CDR3 DNA sequence: TGTGCCAGCAGCGTGAGTCTTGGGGGCCCGGGGCAGGGGGCGTTTGGCACCGGGGAGCTGTTTTTT. This sequence encodes CASSVSLGGPGQGAFGTGELFF. The full variable domain, its missing parts supplied by reference TRBV9 and TRBJ2-2, is DSGVTQTPKHLITATGQRVTLRCSPRSGDLSVYWYQQSLDQGLQFLIQYYNGEERAKGNILERFSAQQFPDLHSELNLSSLELGDSALYFCASSVSLGGPGQGAFGTGELFFGEGSRLTVL.

This clone was counted only a few times. A read error may be the cause here, since a much bigger clone is one base away. The rearrangement uses TRBV9 and TRBJ2-7; perhaps TRBD2 as D (5 bases). The length of the CDR3 is 14 residues. Trimming removed 4 bases at V and 2 bases at J, with 13 bases between. The V gene's germline CDR1 is SGDLS and CDR2 YYNGEE. The CDR3 loop is CASSSLGAAYEQYF. The CDR3 bases are TGTGCCAGCAGCTCTTTGGGAGCAGCCTACGAGCAGTACTTC.

This clone was observed at least ten times. The chain uses TRBV6-1 and TRBJ2-7, with 9 bases fitting TRBD2. The V segment lost 7 bases and the J segment 6 bases; nucleotides outside the gene matches: 13. This CDR3 spans 15 amino acids. Germline CDR1 MNHNS, CDR2 SASEGT. The CDR3 sequence is CASTSLGSGSSEQYF. DNA of the CDR3: TGTGCCAGCACCTCGTTGGGTAGCGGGAGCTCCGAGCAGTACTTC.

This clone showed up many times. Other nucleotide sequences in the sample specify the same CDR3. This sequence joins TRBV27 and TRBJ2-7; 9 positions agree with TRBD2. Per the germline V gene, CDR1 is MNHEY and CDR2 is SMNVEV (reference sequence). This CDR3 has 16 residues. The V and J ends lost 0 bases and 6 bases, in that order; junction bases with no gene match: 9. This CDR3 reads CASSLSRTSEDGEQYF. The CDR3 DNA sequence: TGTGCCAGCAGTTTATCACGGACTAGCGAAGATGGCGAGCAGTACTTC.

This clone was seen ten or more times. The CDR3 protein is CASSVYSGANVLTF. In nucleotides, the CDR3 is TGTGCCAGCAGCGTCTACTCTGGGGCCAACGTCCTGACTTTC. The chain combines TRBV9 with TRBJ2-6; the D is unclear. V was pared by 2 bases and J by 0 bases, with 3 bases between. The CDR3 extends over 14 amino acids. CDR1 and CDR2 from the germline V gene are SGDLS and YYNGEE.

This clone occurred a few times. The rearrangement joins TRBV6-1 to TRBJ2-2; a possible D gene is TRBD1 (6 bases). Between the trimmed V and J ends, which lost 6 bases and 1 base, there was a span of 9 bases. Germline CDR1 MNHNS, CDR2 SASEGT. This CDR3 is built from 14 residues. CDR3 bases: TGTGCCAGCAGGGAGACAGGGAACACCGGGGAGCTGTTTTTT. It codes for CASRETGNTGELFF.

This clone was recorded at least ten times. This chain connects TRBV6-1 to TRBJ1-1, with 8 bases identical to TRBD1. Germline lookup yields CDR1 MNHNS and CDR2 SASEGT. The trim removed 6 bases at V and 4 bases at J, leaving 7 bases unmatched. The CDR3 runs to 14 residues. The CDR3 protein is CASSLTGEGTEAFF. The CDR3 bases are TGTGCCAGCAGCCTGACAGGGGAGGGCACTGAAGCTTTCTTT.

This clone was seen at least ten times. V and J are TRBV5-1 and TRBJ2-7; 8 nucleotides align to TRBD1. The CDR3 is 14 residues long. The germline V gene has CDR1 SGHRS and CDR2 YFSETQ. After removal of 4 bases from V and 6 bases from J, the junction contained 9 bases not matched to a gene. The CDR3 loop is CASSTGQGRGEQYF. The CDR3 DNA follows: TGCGCCAGCAGCACCGGACAGGGTAGAGGCGAGCAGTACTTC. Full variable domain (outside the CDR3, taken from reference TRBV5-1 and TRBJ2-7): KAGVTQTPRYLIKTRGQQVTLSCSPISGHRSVSWYQQTPGQGLQFLFEYFSETQRNKGNFPGRFSGRQFSNSRSEMNVSTLELGDSALYLCASSTGQGRGEQYFGPGTRLTVT.

In its sample, this clone was seen many times. The chain recombines TRBV28 with TRBJ2-5; D is perhaps TRBD1 (6 bases). The CDR3 sequence is 13 residues long. Per the germline V gene, CDR1 is MDHEN and CDR2 is SYDVKM. The ends were cut back, 10 bases at V and 5 bases at J, with 17 bases in the middle. The CDR3 spells CATLRGGKETQYF. The CDR3 region has the DNA TGTGCCACCCTACGAGGGGGAAAGGAGACCCAGTACTTC.

This clone has ten or more counts. The chain is built from TRBV5-6 and TRBJ2-7; D gene ambiguous. This CDR3 has 13 amino acids. The V end lost 0 bases, the J end lost 6 bases, and 10 bases lay between the germline ends. Looked up from germline, CDR1 is SGHDT and CDR2 is YYEEEE. The CDR3 DNA sequence: TGTGCCAGCAGCTTGGAACAGCGAGGCGAGCAGTACTTC. Residues: CASSLEQRGEQYF.

This clone occurred many times. The genes are TRBV4-1 and TRBJ1-2; no clear D. V was shortened by 3 bases and J by 3 bases, with 14 bases between the two germline ends. The germline V gene has CDR1 MGHRA and CDR2 YSYEKL. The CDR3 has 15 residues. In DNA form, the CDR3 reads TGCGCCAGCAGCCATGTTTTAAGGGAGGACTATGGCTACACCTTC. Its protein product is CASSHVLREDYGYTF.

The V gene is TRBV9, the J gene TRBJ2-3; TRBD2 matches at 8 bases. Losses at the gene ends were 1 base for V and 3 bases for J; bases not matched to a gene: 10. The germline V gene has CDR1 SGDLS and CDR2 YYNGEE. There are 17 residues in the CDR3. CDR3 loop: CASSVSGSGSWTDTQYF. The CDR3 coding sequence is TGTGCCAGCAGCGTATCGGGGAGCGGGAGTTGGACAGATACGCAGTATTTT.